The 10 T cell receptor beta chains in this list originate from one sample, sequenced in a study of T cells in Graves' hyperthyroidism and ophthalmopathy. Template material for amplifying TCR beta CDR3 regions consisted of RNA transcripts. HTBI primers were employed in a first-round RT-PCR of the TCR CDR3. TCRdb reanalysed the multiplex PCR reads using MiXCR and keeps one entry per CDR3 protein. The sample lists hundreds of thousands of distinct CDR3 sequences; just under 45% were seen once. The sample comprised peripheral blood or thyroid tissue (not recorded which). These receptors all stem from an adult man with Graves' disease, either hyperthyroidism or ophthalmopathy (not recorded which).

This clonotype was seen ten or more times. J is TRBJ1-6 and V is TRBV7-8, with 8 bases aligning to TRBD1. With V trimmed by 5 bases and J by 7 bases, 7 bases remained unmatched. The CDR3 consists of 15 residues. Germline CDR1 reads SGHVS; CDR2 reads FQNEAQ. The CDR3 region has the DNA TGTGCCAGCAGCCCACGGCAGGGGGCGAATTCACCCCTCCACTTT. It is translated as CASSPRQGANSPLHF.

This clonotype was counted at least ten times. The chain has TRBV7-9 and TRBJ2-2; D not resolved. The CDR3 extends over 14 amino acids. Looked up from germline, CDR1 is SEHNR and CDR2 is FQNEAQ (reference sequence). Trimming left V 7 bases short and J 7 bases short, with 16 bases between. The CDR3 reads CASTFAGLDGELFF. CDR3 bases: TGTGCCAGCACCTTCGCCGGGTTAGACGGGGAGCTGTTTTTT.

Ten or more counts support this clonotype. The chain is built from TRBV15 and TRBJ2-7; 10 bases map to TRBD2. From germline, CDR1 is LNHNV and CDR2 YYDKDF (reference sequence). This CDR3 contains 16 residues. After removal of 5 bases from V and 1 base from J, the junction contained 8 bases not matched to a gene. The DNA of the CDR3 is TGTGCCACCAGCCTCGCTAGCGGGAGAATTTCCTACGAGCAGTACTTC. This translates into CATSLASGRISYEQYF.

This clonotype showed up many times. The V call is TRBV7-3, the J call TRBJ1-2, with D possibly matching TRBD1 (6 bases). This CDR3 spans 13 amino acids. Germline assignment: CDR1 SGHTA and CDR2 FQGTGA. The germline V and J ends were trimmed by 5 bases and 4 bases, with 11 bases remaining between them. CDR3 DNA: TGTGCCAGCAGCGGCAGGGGAGGCTATGGCTACACCTTC. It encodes CASSGRGGYGYTF.

CDR3 nucleotide sequence: TGCAGCGGCTGGACAGGGGGTTATGGCTACACCTTC. Its translation: CSGWTGGYGYTF. The V gene is TRBV29-1, the J gene TRBJ1-2, with TRBD1 matching over 10 bases. The CDR3 extends over 12 amino acids. Germline values: CDR1 SQVTM, CDR2 ANQGSEA. Trimming cost V 7 bases and J 5 bases; bases outside gene matches: 4.

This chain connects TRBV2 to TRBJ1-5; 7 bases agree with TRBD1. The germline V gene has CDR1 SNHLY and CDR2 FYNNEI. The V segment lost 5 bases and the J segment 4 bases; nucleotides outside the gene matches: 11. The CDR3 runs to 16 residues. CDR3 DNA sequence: TGTGCCAGCAGTCCAAGACAGGGCAGTCGAAATCAGCCCCAGCATTTT. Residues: CASSPRQGSRNQPQHF.

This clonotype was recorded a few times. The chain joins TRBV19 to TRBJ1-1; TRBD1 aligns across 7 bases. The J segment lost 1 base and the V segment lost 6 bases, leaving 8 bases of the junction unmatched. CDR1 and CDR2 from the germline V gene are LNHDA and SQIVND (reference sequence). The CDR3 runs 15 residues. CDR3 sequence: CASSDPGTANTEAFF. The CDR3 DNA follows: TGTGCCAGTAGCGACCCCGGGACAGCGAACACTGAAGCTTTCTTT.

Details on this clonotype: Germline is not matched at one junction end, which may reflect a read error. The CDR3 nucleotides are TGTGCCGGCAGTTCGGTGCGACAAAGCAATCAGCCCCAGCATTTT. Translated: CAGSSVRQSNQPQHF. The genes are TRBV2 and TRBJ1-5; D call uncertain. The germline V gene encodes CDR1 SNHLY and CDR2 FYNNEI. The CDR3 spans 15 residues.

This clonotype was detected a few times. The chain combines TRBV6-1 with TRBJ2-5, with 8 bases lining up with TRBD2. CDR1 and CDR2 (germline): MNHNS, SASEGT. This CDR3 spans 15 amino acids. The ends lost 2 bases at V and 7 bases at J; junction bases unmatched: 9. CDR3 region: CASSETISGVTTQYF. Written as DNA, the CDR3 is TGTGCCAGCAGTGAAACCATTAGCGGGGTCACGACCCAGTACTTC.

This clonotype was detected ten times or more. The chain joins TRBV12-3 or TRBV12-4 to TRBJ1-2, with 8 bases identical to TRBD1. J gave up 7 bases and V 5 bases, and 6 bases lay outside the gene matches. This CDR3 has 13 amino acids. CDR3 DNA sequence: TGTGCCAGCAGTCGGACAGGGCAGTCTGGCTACACCTTC. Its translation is CASSRTGQSGYTF.